The 17 T cell receptor beta chains in this list originate from one sample, sequenced in a study of OX40 agonist ivuxolimab in advanced cancers. Clones were read by immunoSEQ multiplex PCR, and TCRdb kept only the in-frame ones, dropping some. The table shows around 11,000 clones, with approximately 84% occurring only once. Sample: CD4+ or CD8+ T cells sorted from blood, taken in a trial of the OX40 agonist ivuxolimab. The receptors originated from an adult with an advanced solid tumor such as melanoma, head and neck, liver or kidney cancer.

V usage is TRBV6-4 and J usage is TRBJ2-3; possible D gene TRBD2, 7 bases. Germline loops: CDR1 MRHNA, CDR2 SNTAGT. The CDR3 loop spans 14 amino acids. V was trimmed by 4 bases and J by 4 bases, leaving 12 bases between them. The CDR3 DNA sequence: TGTGCCAGCAGTGGACAGGCGGGAGCAGATACGCAGTATTTT. The encoded protein is CASSGQAGADTQYF.

The chain joins TRBV19 to TRBJ2-1; D not resolved. This CDR3 comprises 13 residues. The germline V and J ends were trimmed by 5 bases and 3 bases, with 8 bases remaining between them. Germline CDR1 is LNHDA and CDR2 is SQIVND (reference sequence). In nucleotides, the CDR3 is TGTGCCAGTAGTCGAGCCCACTACAATGAGCAGTTCTTC. Translated, it gives CASSRAHYNEQFF.

This chain uses TRBV9 with TRBJ2-1; 9 positions match TRBD1. This CDR3 has 15 residues. J gave up 4 bases and V 3 bases, and 5 bases lay outside the gene matches. CDR1 is SGDLS and CDR2 is YYNGEE in the germline V gene. CDR3 in amino acids: CASSGGDREYNEQFF. In DNA form, the CDR3 reads TGTGCCAGCAGCGGGGGGGACAGGGAATACAATGAGCAGTTCTTC.

The CDR3 reads CSARWDSEAFF. The DNA of the CDR3 is TGCAGTGCTAGGTGGGACAGTGAAGCTTTCTTT. J is TRBJ1-1 and V is TRBV20-1; TRBD1 matches at 7 bases. The germline V gene encodes CDR1 DFQATT and CDR2 SNEGSKA (reference sequence). Trimming at V came to 3 bases and at J to 7 bases, leaving 2 bases not matched to a gene. CDR3 length: 11 amino acids.

J is TRBJ1-4 and V is TRBV5-1, with 9 bases aligning to TRBD1. V shed 4 bases and J 7 bases; nucleotides not matched to a gene: 8. Per germline, CDR1 SGHRS and CDR2 YFSETQ. The CDR3 sequence is 15 residues long. CDR3 residues: CASSPAPDRGEKLFF. As DNA, the CDR3 is TGCGCCAGCAGCCCGGCCCCGGACAGGGGTGAAAAACTGTTTTTT.

This chain joins TRBV27 and TRBJ2-7, with D unclear. The CDR3 length is 13 residues. CDR1 MNHEY and CDR2 SMNVEV come from the germline V gene (reference sequence). V was pared by 2 bases and J by 4 bases, with 9 bases between. DNA of the CDR3: TGTGCCAGCAGTTTAATTTCAGGTTACGAGCAGTACTTC. Amino acids: CASSLISGYEQYF.

The CDR3 nucleotides read TGTGCCAGCAGCGCCCGAGGAGGGGGTGGCAAAAACATTCAGTACTTC. It yields the protein CASSARGGGGKNIQYF. The rearrangement links TRBV13 to TRBJ2-4; D possibly matches TRBD1 or TRBD2 (6 bases each). This CDR3 is built from 16 residues. Deletions cut 5 bases from V and 3 bases from J, with 17 bases between. The germline CDR1 and CDR2 sequences are PRHDT and FYEKMQ (reference sequence).

The rearrangement links TRBV28 to TRBJ1-5; D is possibly TRBD1 (5 bases). The V end was cut by 2 bases, the J end by 2 bases, with 7 bases between. Per germline, CDR1 MDHEN and CDR2 SYDVKM. The CDR3 is 14 residues long. The CDR3 here is CASSLRQRNQPQHF. CDR3 bases: TGTGCCAGCAGTTTAAGACAGCGCAATCAGCCCCAGCATTTT.

The J gene is TRBJ2-1, the V gene TRBV6-4, with 10 bases matching TRBD2. Per germline, CDR1 MRHNA and CDR2 SNTAGT. J was trimmed by 8 bases and V by 5 bases; bases with no gene match: 6. The CDR3 runs to 14 residues. The CDR3 reads CASSLAGGGDEQFF. CDR3 in DNA: TGTGCCAGCAGTTTAGCGGGAGGAGGGGATGAGCAGTTCTTC.

This sequence joins TRBV5-4 and TRBJ2-7, with TRBD2 matching over 7 bases. Germline lookup yields CDR1 SGHNT and CDR2 YYREEE (reference sequence). Trimming removed 4 bases from V and 2 bases from J; junction bases left unmatched: 3. The CDR3 covers 13 residues. CDR3 in amino acids: CASSHGTTYEQYF. CDR3 nucleotides: TGTGCCAGCAGCCACGGGACTACCTACGAGCAGTACTTC.

The chain carries TRBV27 and TRBJ2-7; possible D gene TRBD1, 6 bases. Germline-derived CDR1 and CDR2 are MNHEY and SMNVEV (reference sequence). V dropped 9 bases and J dropped 4 bases, with 13 bases sitting between them. CDR3 length: 12 amino acids. The DNA for the CDR3 is TGTGCCAGTACTGGAACAGGGTACGAGCAGTACTTC. Translating it yields CASTGTGYEQYF.

Only a few counts were recorded for this clone. This rearrangement joins TRBV7-9 to TRBJ2-7; the D is unclear. V was cut by 4 bases and J by 0 bases, with 7 bases left in between. The length of the CDR3 is 13 residues. Germline V lookup: CDR1 SEHNR, CDR2 FQNEAQ (reference sequence). The CDR3 DNA reads as TGTGCCAGCAGCTACGCCAGCTCCTACGAGCAGTACTTC. Its translation is CASSYASSYEQYF.

The V gene is TRBV2, the J gene TRBJ2-7, with D possibly TRBD2 on 6 matching bases. The CDR3 consists of 10 residues. Germline V gene sequence: CDR1 SNHLY, CDR2 FYNNEI. Trimming took off 6 bases at V and 6 bases at J, with 6 bases between the two ends. For the CDR3, the DNA is TGTGCCAGCAGGGGGGGCGAGCAGTACTTC. Its protein is CASRGGEQYF.

The J gene is TRBJ1-1, the V gene TRBV7-3; 7 bases align to TRBD1. Trimming removed 3 bases from V and 3 bases from J; junction bases left unmatched: 4. This CDR3 has 14 residues. Germline CDR1 reads SGHTA; CDR2 reads FQGTGA. The CDR3 DNA follows: TGTGCCAGCAGCTTCAGGGGGGGTGACACTGAAGCTTTCTTT. Translation: CASSFRGGDTEAFF.

The V and J genes are TRBV11-3 and TRBJ2-5, with 15 bases fitting TRBD2. CDR3 length: 19 amino acids. The V gene's germline CDR1 is SGHNT and CDR2 YENEEA. Unmatched junction bases numbered 13, after V lost 5 bases and J lost 3 bases. For the CDR3, the DNA is TGTGCCAGCAGCCCAGGGACTAGCGGGGGGCGCCGCTACAAAGAGACCCAGTACTTC. This translates into CASSPGTSGGRRYKETQYF. The entire variable domain, with the rest obtained from reference TRBV11-3 and TRBJ2-5, is as follows: EAGVVQSPRYKIIEKKQPVAFWCNPISGHNTLYWYLQNLGQGPELLIRYENEEAVDDSQLPKDRFSAERLKGVDSTLKIQPAELGDSAVYLCASSPGTSGGRRYKETQYFGPGTRLLVL.

This CDR3 is CASSGASGRGSYNEQFF. CDR3 DNA sequence: TGTGCCAGCAGCGGGGCTAGCGGGAGGGGATCCTACAATGAGCAGTTCTTC. The chain joins TRBV11-3 to TRBJ2-1; 12 bases line up with TRBD2. Germline V gene sequence: CDR1 SGHNT, CDR2 YENEEA. The CDR3 contains 17 residues. V was clipped by 5 bases and J by 1 base; unmatched bases: 6.

This chain uses TRBV5-1 with TRBJ2-1; D unclear. In germline, CDR1 is SGHRS, CDR2 YFSETQ. The CDR3 contains 13 residues. Trimming removed 2 bases from V and 6 bases from J, with 9 bases in between. The CDR3 loop is CASSFGQFNEQFF. CDR3 coding DNA: TGCGCCAGCAGCTTTGGGCAGTTCAATGAGCAGTTCTTC.